This entry describes one T cell receptor beta chain. The V and J ends lost 3 bases and 1 base respectively, with 10 bases between them. Germline-derived CDR1 and CDR2 are KGHSH and LQKENI. This CDR3 contains 15 residues. The data originate from a study of OX40 agonist ivuxolimab in advanced cancers. The method was immunoSEQ multiplex PCR; TCRdb's version includes in-frame clones alone and lacks a portion of them. The sample contains some 85,000 clones, over 75% of which appear only once. The sample was CD4+ or CD8+ T cells sorted from blood, taken in a trial of the OX40 agonist ivuxolimab. The chain combines TRBV18 with TRBJ2-4; D is possibly TRBD1 (6 bases). This sequence was found in an adult with an advanced solid tumor such as melanoma, head and neck, liver or kidney cancer. Here the CDR3 reads CASSPPQGAKNIQYF. In nucleotides, the CDR3 is TGTGCCAGCTCACCCCCACAGGGTGCCAAAAACATTCAGTACTTC.